In its sample, the clone carrying this T cell receptor (beta chain) was seen many times. Antigen specificity is unknown. One end of the junction varies from germline; a read error may be responsible. Each CDR3 protein is one row after TCRdb ran MiXCR on the reads. The sample lists fewer than 1,000,000 distinct CDR3 sequences, roughly 30% occurring once. The CDR3 sequence is 14 residues long. The data belong to a study of T cell repertoires in cytomegalovirus infection. Study overall: Epitope selection comprised recently identified HLA-C-restricted CMV epitopes and well-studied HLA-B-restricted CMV epitopes. Indications came from public TCR beta signatures; they pointed to CMV infection and to a matching HLA type.

Study findings and constraints: The cumulative frequency of public TCR beta families distinguished individuals who carried CMV together with the relevant HLA.

The chain links TRBV12-3 or TRBV12-4 to TRBJ1-5; D not resolved. The sample in question was cultured CD8+ T cells from PBMCs, obtained from culture after CMV antigen stimulation. The clonotype originates from a human donor in good health (CMV status not recorded). Some clones in this sample may be carry-over from other donors' samples. CDR3 sequence (DNA): TGTGCCAGCAGTTTAGGTACGGGCTTTCAGTCCCAGCATTTT. Encoded protein: CASSLGTGFQSQHF.